The present T cell receptor (beta chain) was sequenced within a study of cytomegalovirus exposure and HLA in healthy donors. Using immunoSEQ multiplex PCR, the repertoire was profiled, and TCRdb retains in-frame clones only, with some absent. The sample comprises roughly 56,000 clones, just under 95% of which are singletons, and over 2% rests with the top ten. Study-wide points: Clusters of TCRs from the first cohort tended to co-occur in the approximately 120 validation repertoires (as a later analysis found).

This CDR3 has 13 amino acids. The ends were cut back, 3 bases at V and 11 bases at J, with 16 bases in the middle. CDR1 and CDR2 from the germline V gene are SNHLY and FYNNEI. Remarks on this clone: What it recognizes is unknown.

The V and J genes are TRBV2 and TRBJ1-1, with D perhaps TRBD1 (6 bases). This TCR came from a man aged 18 to 30 in good health and CMV-seronegative. The specimen was PBMCs. CDR3 sequence reads: CASSDSGAGKAFF. In DNA form, the CDR3 reads TGTGCCAGCAGTGATTCAGGGGCTGGGAAGGCTTTCTTT.